This T cell receptor (beta chain) originates from a study of CD8 T cells in Susac syndrome. Each multiple sclerosis control was a treatment-naive patient with relapsing-remitting disease that was either stable or active. Isolation of CD8+ and CD4+ T cells was performed negatively, whereas enrichment of TEMRA cells was done by FACS. Random hexamers were used to reverse transcribe about 0.5 to 1 ug of RNA. One entry per CDR3 protein, called by TCRdb with MiXCR from the immunoSEQ multiplex PCR reads. The table includes 250,000 to 300,000 distinct CDR3 sequences, 75% to 85% detected once. V was shortened by 2 bases and J by 2 bases, with 13 bases between the two germline ends. Looked up from germline, CDR1 is MNHNS and CDR2 is SASEGT. The CDR3 is made up of 16 amino acids.

The chain is built from TRBV6-1 and TRBJ1-5; tentatively, D is TRBD1 (6 bases). The sequence was collected from a human donor with multiple sclerosis. The sequenced sample was CD8+ T cells from PBMCs. Here the CDR3 DNA reads TGTGCCAGCAGTGAAAGGGGGGTAAACGGCAATCAGCCCCAGCATTTT. It translates to CASSERGVNGNQPQHF.